The next 20 T cell receptor beta chains were all read from a single sample in a study of cytomegalovirus exposure and HLA in healthy donors. Use of 60 Vbeta and 13 Jbeta primers characterized the PCR. Sequencing was performed with immunoSEQ multiplex PCR; in TCRdb, only in-frame clones are kept and a portion is missing. The data hold roughly 200,000 clones, with about 86% observed a single time. The sample consisted of PBMCs. The receptors originated from a woman in her twenties or thirties in good health and CMV-seronegative.

The rearrangement links TRBV2 to TRBJ1-2; TRBD1 agrees at 7 bases. V was pared by 4 bases and J by 4 bases, with 9 bases of the junction left unmatched. The CDR3 extends over 15 amino acids. Per the germline V gene, CDR1 is SNHLY and CDR2 is FYNNEI. The CDR3 region has the DNA TGTGCCAGCAGTGCCAGCCGACAGGGTAGCTATGGCTACACCTTC. Translated, it gives CASSASRQGSYGYTF.

The chain joins TRBV6-4 to TRBJ1-1; 10 bases are shared with TRBD1. CDR1 is MRHNA, CDR2 SNTAGT, per germline. V trimming: 6 bases; J trimming: 5 bases; junction bases outside the gene matches: 6. The CDR3 length is 14 residues. This CDR3 is CASSLDRGGTEAFF. In DNA form, the CDR3 reads TGTGCCAGCAGCTTGGACAGGGGGGGGACTGAAGCTTTCTTT.

A word on this clone: The germline gene is not matched at one end of the junction; a read error may be the cause. The chain has TRBV6-5 and TRBJ1-5; D is unclear. This CDR3 contains 16 residues. CDR1 MNHEY and CDR2 SVGAGI come from the germline V gene. CDR3 coding DNA: TGTGCCAGCAGTTACTCGTGGGGTCGTAGCGATCAGCCCCAGCATTTT. Its protein product is CASSYSWGRSDQPQHF.

As regards this clone: In the same sample, other DNA sequences code for this CDR3. The CDR3 region has the DNA TGCGCCAGCAGCCGGGACAGGGGAGAGACCCAGTACTTC. Its protein is CASSRDRGETQYF. J is TRBJ2-5 and V is TRBV5-1, with 10 nucleotides matching TRBD1. The length of the CDR3 is 13 residues. J gave up 4 bases and V 4 bases, and 1 base lay outside the gene matches. Germline V CDR1 and CDR2: SGHRS, YFSETQ. Full variable domain (missing parts from reference TRBV5-1 and TRBJ2-5): KAGVTQTPRYLIKTRGQQVTLSCSPISGHRSVSWYQQTPGQGLQFLFEYFSETQRNKGNFPGRFSGRQFSNSRSEMNVSTLELGDSALYLCASSRDRGETQYFGPGTRLLVL.

The chain combines TRBV4-1 with TRBJ2-1; perhaps TRBD2 as D (5 bases). V lost 6 bases to trimming and J lost 4 bases, with 13 bases between them. The germline V gene encodes CDR1 MGHRA and CDR2 YSYEKL. This CDR3 is built from 14 residues. CDR3 sequence reads: CASRDGTSYNEQFF. The CDR3 DNA reads TGCGCCAGCAGGGACGGCACTAGTTACAATGAGCAGTTCTTC.

The chain carries TRBV2 and TRBJ1-2; D is unresolved. Trimming took off 11 bases at V and 0 bases at J, with 13 bases between the two ends. The CDR3 covers 13 residues. Per germline, CDR1 SNHLY and CDR2 FYNNEI. CDR3 DNA sequence: TGTGCCGGGAGGAACGGAGCTAACTATGGCTACACCTTC. Translation gives CAGRNGANYGYTF.

This clone was counted once. This chain links TRBV5-1 with TRBJ2-7, with D possibly TRBD1 on 6 matching bases. CDR3 length equals 14 residues. From germline, CDR1 is SGHRS and CDR2 YFSETQ. V gave up 7 bases and J gave up 2 bases, with 16 bases separating them. CDR3 residues: CASRVRDTAYEQYF. The CDR3 nucleotides are TGCGCCAGCCGAGTTAGGGACACAGCCTACGAGCAGTACTTC.

The V call is TRBV28, the J call TRBJ2-3; TRBD2 matches at 8 bases. Looked up from germline, CDR1 is MDHEN and CDR2 is SYDVKM. V lost 6 bases, J lost 7 bases, and 9 bases stayed unmatched. This CDR3 spans 14 amino acids. The CDR3 region has the DNA TGTGCCAGCAGCCCCTGGACTAGCAGGTATACGCAGTATTTT. Amino acids: CASSPWTSRYTQYF.

The V call is TRBV27, the J call TRBJ2-7, with 10 nucleotides matching TRBD2. The length of the CDR3 is 16 residues. Trimming cost V 3 bases and J 3 bases; bases outside gene matches: 8. Per germline, CDR1 MNHEY and CDR2 SMNVEV (reference sequence). The CDR3 nucleotides read TGTGCCAGCAGTTTGGGGGTAGCGGGGGGAATCTACGAGCAGTACTTC. This encodes CASSLGVAGGIYEQYF.

The chain recombines TRBV7-8 with TRBJ2-1; D is unresolved. The CDR3 spans 17 residues. Trimming shortened V by 5 bases and J by 2 bases, and 19 bases separated the two germline ends. Germline CDR1 SGHVS, CDR2 FQNEAQ. For the CDR3, the DNA is TGTGCCAGCAGCCCTTTTCTAGGCGCGAGGACCTACAATGAGCAGTTCTTC. Its translation is CASSPFLGARTYNEQFF. Full variable domain (outside the CDR3, taken from reference TRBV7-8 and TRBJ2-1): GAGVSQSPRYKVAKRGQDVALRCDPISGHVSLFWYQQALGQGPEFLTYFQNEAQLDKSGLPSDRFFAERPEGSVSTLKIQRTQQEDSAVYLCASSPFLGARTYNEQFFGPGTRLTVL.

The chain joins TRBV7-8 to TRBJ2-1; D gene unclear. CDR1 and CDR2 from the germline V gene are SGHVS and FQNEAQ. The CDR3 length is 11 residues. With 3 bases removed from V and 8 bases from J, the gap between germline ends came to 5 bases. The CDR3 here is CASSLSDEQFF. Written as DNA, the CDR3 is TGTGCCAGCAGCTTGAGTGATGAGCAGTTCTTC.

The CDR3 bases are TGTGCCATCAGTGACCCCGTAGCGGGGGCGCCTCCCTATGGCTACACCTTC. Protein: CAISDPVAGAPPYGYTF. The rearrangement links TRBV10-3 to TRBJ1-2; TRBD1 might be the D (6 bases). The CDR3 extends over 17 amino acids. The germline CDR1 and CDR2 sequences are ENHRY and SYGVKD. With 3 bases removed from V and 4 bases from J, the gap between germline ends came to 21 bases.

V and J are TRBV29-1 and TRBJ1-2; D unresolved. Deletions cut 2 bases from V and 0 bases from J, with 10 bases between. Germline lookup yields CDR1 SQVTM and CDR2 ANQGSEA. This CDR3 spans 14 amino acids. The CDR3 DNA is TGCAGCGTTGAATCCGCTTTAGCTAACTATGGCTACACCTTC. It is translated as CSVESALANYGYTF.

The chain joins TRBV7-2 to TRBJ2-7; maybe TRBD2 (6 bases). V dropped 5 bases and J dropped 1 base, with 12 bases sitting between them. The CDR3 totals 14 residues. CDR1 is SGHTA, CDR2 FQGNSA, per germline. CDR3 coding DNA: TGTGCCAGCAGCCACCCGACTAGGTCCTACGAGCAGTACTTC. This codes for CASSHPTRSYEQYF.

This clone has only a few counts. The rearrangement links TRBV6-5 to TRBJ2-7; TRBD1 matches at 9 bases. This CDR3 contains 14 residues. Germline values: CDR1 MNHEY, CDR2 SVGAGI. The junction had 3 bases not matched to a gene; V was cut back by 2 bases and J by 4 bases. The DNA of the CDR3 is TGTGCCAGCAGTTACCGGGACAGGGCTTACGAGCAGTACTTC. Protein sequence: CASSYRDRAYEQYF.

The V call is TRBV25-1, the J call TRBJ2-2; maybe TRBD1 (6 bases). Per germline, CDR1 MGHDK and CDR2 SYGVNS. V dropped 3 bases and J dropped 8 bases, with 10 bases sitting between them. The CDR3 extends over 13 amino acids. CDR3 coding DNA: TGTGCCAGCAGTGAGATAGGGGGAGGGGAGCTGTTTTTT. This encodes CASSEIGGGELFF.

The chain joins TRBV19 to TRBJ2-1, with 8 bases aligning to TRBD2. Germline values: CDR1 LNHDA, CDR2 SQIVND (reference sequence). The CDR3 is 16 amino acids. The ends lost 5 bases at V and 10 bases at J; junction bases unmatched: 16. The CDR3 DNA is TGTGCCAGTAGTCCTGAGGGCGGGGGACTAGAAGACGAGCAGTTCTTC. As protein: CASSPEGGGLEDEQFF.

This clone has just one count. The chain carries TRBV30 and TRBJ2-7; tentative D call: TRBD2 (5 bases). The CDR3 has 13 residues. V was clipped by 3 bases and J by 2 bases, with 11 bases between them. CDR1 and CDR2 from the germline V gene are GTSNPN and SVGIG (reference sequence). DNA for the CDR3: TGTGCCTGGAGGGGAGTCTATCCCTACGAGCAGTACTTC. Translating gives CAWRGVYPYEQYF.

This sequence joins TRBV9 and TRBJ2-7, with D possibly matching TRBD2 (5 bases). Germline V gene data show CDR1 as SGDLS and CDR2 as YYNGEE. Trimming cost V 2 bases and J 7 bases, with 13 bases left between them. The CDR3 has 13 amino acids. The CDR3 DNA sequence: TGTGCCAGCAGCGTGGGAGCCTCGGGGGAGCAGTACTTC. Translated: CASSVGASGEQYF.

Here the CDR3 reads CASSPTGGDGYTF. DNA of the CDR3: TGTGCCAGCTCACCGACAGGAGGAGATGGCTACACCTTC. The rearrangement joins TRBV18 to TRBJ1-2, with D perhaps matching TRBD1 (6 bases). CDR3 length: 13 amino acids. Germline V gene data show CDR1 as KGHSH and CDR2 as LQKENI. Trimming left V 3 bases short and J 6 bases short, with 11 bases between. Full variable domain (rest looked up from reference TRBV18 and TRBJ1-2): NAGVMQNPRHLVRRRGQEARLRCSPMKGHSHVYWYRQLPEEGLKFMVYLQKENIIDESGMPKERFSAEFPKEGPSILRIQQVVRGDSAAYFCASSPTGGDGYTFGSGTRLTVV.